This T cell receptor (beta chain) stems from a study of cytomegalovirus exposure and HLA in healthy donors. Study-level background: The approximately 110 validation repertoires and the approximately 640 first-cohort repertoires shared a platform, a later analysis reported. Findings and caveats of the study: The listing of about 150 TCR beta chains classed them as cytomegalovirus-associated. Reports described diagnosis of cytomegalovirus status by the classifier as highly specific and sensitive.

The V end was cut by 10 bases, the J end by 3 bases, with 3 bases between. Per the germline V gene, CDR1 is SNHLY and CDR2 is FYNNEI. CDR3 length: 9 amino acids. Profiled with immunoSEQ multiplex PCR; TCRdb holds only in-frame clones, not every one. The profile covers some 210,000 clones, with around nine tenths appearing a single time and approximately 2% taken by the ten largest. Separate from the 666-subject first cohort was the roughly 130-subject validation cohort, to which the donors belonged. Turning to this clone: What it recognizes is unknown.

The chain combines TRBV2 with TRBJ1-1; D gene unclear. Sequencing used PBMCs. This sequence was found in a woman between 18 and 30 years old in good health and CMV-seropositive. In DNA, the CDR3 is TGTGCCACCGACACTGAAGCTTTCTTT. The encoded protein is CATDTEAFF.